Listed below are T cell receptor beta chains from one sample, sequenced in a study of technical replicates of blood from a few donors. Here immunoSEQ multiplex PCR was the method, and the copy in TCRdb shows in-frame clones only, minus some. The table shows fewer than 100,000 clones, with about 97% occurring only once. The source material was T cells isolated from PBMCs. These receptors all come from a human donor in good health. CDR3s include the opening cysteine and the closing phenylalanine or tryptophan. A D gene is named only where the DNA matches it firmly. Rows give clone size only sometimes, using once, few, many, or a class for an expanded clone.

cdr3_aa,cdr3_nt,v_call,j_call,clone_size,d_call
CASSFPLSVSEQYF,TGTGCCAGCAGTTTCCCCCTTTCGGTGAGCGAGCAGTACTTC,TRBV28,TRBJ2-7,-,-
CASSLDEARTDTQYF,TGCGCCAGCAGCTTGGATGAGGCCCGCACAGATACGCAGTATTTT,TRBV5-1,TRBJ2-3,-,-
CASSQEATGLEQYF,TGTGCCAGCAGCCAAGAGGCGACAGGGCTCGAGCAGTACTTC,TRBV4-2,TRBJ2-7,-,TRBD1
CASIPEGAFYEQYF,TGTGCCAGCATCCCTGAGGGGGCATTCTACGAGCAGTACTTC,TRBV6-1,TRBJ2-7,-,TRBD1
CASRPGTLSYEQYF,TGCGCCAGCAGACCCGGGACACTCTCCTACGAGCAGTACTTC,TRBV4-1,TRBJ2-7,-,-
CASSLFPTREQFF,TGTGCCAGCAGTTTGTTCCCGACAAGAGAGCAGTTCTTC,TRBV6-5,TRBJ2-1,once,-
CSVRPGGKGTEAFF,TGCAGCGTCCGACCGGGGGGCAAGGGCACTGAAGCTTTCTTT,TRBV29-1,TRBJ1-1,-,-
CASSMGGRVYEQYF,TGTGCCAGCAGTATGGGGGGACGGGTCTACGAGCAGTACTTC,TRBV28,TRBJ2-7,-,-
CASSGEGYQPQHF,TGTGCCAGCAGTGGGGAGGGTTATCAGCCCCAGCATTTT,TRBV2,TRBJ1-5,-,-
CASSPLAGGTDTQYF,TGTGCCAGCAGCCCCTTAGCGGGGGGCACAGATACGCAGTATTTT,TRBV14,TRBJ2-3,once,TRBD2
CASSFKAGPYEQYF,TGTGCCAGCAGCTTCAAAGCGGGACCCTACGAGCAGTACTTC,TRBV7-9,TRBJ2-7,-,TRBD2
CASSVGREFLNEQFF,TGTGCCAGCAGCGTAGGGCGGGAGTTTCTCAATGAGCAGTTCTTC,TRBV9,TRBJ2-1,once,TRBD2
CASSTLTQETQYF,TGTGCCAGCAGCACCTTGACTCAAGAGACCCAGTACTTC,TRBV27,TRBJ2-5,-,-
CASSNPPSGGVFFRYTF,TGTGCCAGTAGTAACCCCCCCTCAGGGGGCGTTTTCTTTCGCTACACCTTC,TRBV19,TRBJ1-2,-,TRBD1
CAWSRGTNSNQPQHF,TGTGCCTGGAGTCGGGGGACTAATAGCAATCAGCCCCAGCATTTT,TRBV30,TRBJ1-5,-,-
CASRVGDREHYGYTF,TGCGCCAGCAGAGTAGGGGACAGGGAACACTATGGCTACACCTTC,TRBV5-1,TRBJ1-2,-,TRBD1